The next 24 T cell receptor beta chains were all read from a single sample in a study of shared clonotypes between healthy human individuals (dated by TCRdb to about 2020). Receptors were amplified or captured by the immunoSEQ multiplex PCR assay. The clones in this table, taken by TCRdb from immuneACCESS, are in-frame only. Not every clone is retained; where verified, under half of the shortfall comes from an unresolved V gene, and the cause of the rest is unknown. Counted in this sample were some 2,100,000 clones; around 95% of them appeared once. The top ten hold less than 0.15% of the sample. The specimen sequenced was naive CD4+ T cells sorted from blood. What this sample's cell subset or site label stands for: CD45RA+ positively selected. The receptors were sampled from a young man in good health.

V usage is TRBV15 and J usage is TRBJ2-5; a weak D match, TRBD1 (6 bases). The germline V and J ends were trimmed by 3 bases and 5 bases, with 16 bases remaining between them. CDR3 length: 15 residues. Germline values: CDR1 LNHNV, CDR2 YYDKDF (reference sequence). The CDR3 is CATSRVTGMGETQYF. CDR3 coding DNA: TGTGCCACCAGCAGGGTTACAGGGATGGGGGAGACCCAGTACTTC.

This chain joins TRBV4-3 and TRBJ2-5; D is tentatively TRBD1 or TRBD2 (5 bases each). The CDR3 extends over 15 amino acids. Looked up from germline, CDR1 is LGHNA and CDR2 is YSLEER. The ends were cut back, 6 bases at V and 2 bases at J, with 16 bases in the middle. The CDR3 protein is CASSYNLGGQETQYF. DNA for the CDR3: TGCGCCAGCAGTTACAACCTTGGGGGTCAAGAGACCCAGTACTTC.

This sequence joins TRBV4-1 and TRBJ2-7; no clear D gene. The germline V and J ends were trimmed by 1 base and 3 bases, with 13 bases remaining between them. The CDR3 spans 15 residues. Germline V lookup: CDR1 MGHRA, CDR2 YSYEKL. CDR3 region: CASSQGTALLYEQYF. DNA for the CDR3: TGCGCCAGCAGCCAAGGGACCGCCTTACTCTACGAGCAGTACTTC.

V gene TRBV2 combines with J gene TRBJ2-1; 10 positions agree with TRBD1. In germline, CDR1 is SNHLY, CDR2 FYNNEI. Trimming removed 4 bases from V and 8 bases from J; junction bases left unmatched: 5. The CDR3 is made up of 14 amino acids. Written as DNA, the CDR3 is TGTGCCAGCAGTGGACAGGGGGCGACGGATGAGCAGTTCTTC. Translation: CASSGQGATDEQFF.

The chain couples TRBV5-4 to TRBJ2-5; TRBD1 might be the D (5 bases). V was clipped by 2 bases and J by 5 bases, with 10 bases between them. CDR1 is SGHNT and CDR2 is YYREEE in the germline V gene (reference sequence). CDR3 length: 13 amino acids. CDR3 coding DNA: TGTGCCAGCAGCTTCGGACCAGGGGAGACCCAGTACTTC. It is translated as CASSFGPGETQYF.

The chain combines TRBV7-9 with TRBJ2-5; TRBD1 matches at 8 bases. V shed 5 bases and J 5 bases; nucleotides not matched to a gene: 7. There are 14 residues in the CDR3. Germline V gene sequence: CDR1 SEHNR, CDR2 FQNEAQ (reference sequence). This CDR3 reads CASSEQGAGETQYF. CDR3 bases: TGTGCCAGCAGCGAGCAGGGGGCAGGTGAGACCCAGTACTTC. The variable domain in full, completed from reference TRBV7-9 and TRBJ2-5, reads DTGVSQNPRHKITKRGQNVTFRCDPISEHNRLYWYRQTLGQGPEFLTYFQNEAQLEKSRLLSDRFSAERPKGSFSTLEIQRTEQGDSAMYLCASSEQGAGETQYFGPGTRLLVL.

Of note for this clone: Other DNA sequences of this sample code for an identical CDR3. J is TRBJ2-3 and V is TRBV5-1; 13 bases align to TRBD2. V shed 3 bases and J 2 bases; nucleotides not matched to a gene: 3. Germline lookup yields CDR1 SGHRS and CDR2 YFSETQ. CDR3 length equals 16 residues. The DNA of the CDR3 is TGCGCCAGCAGCTCGGGACTAGCGGGATCCACAGATACGCAGTATTTT. Its translation: CASSSGLAGSTDTQYF.

J is TRBJ2-7 and V is TRBV2; TRBD1 might be the D (7 bases). V was clipped by 7 bases and J by 3 bases, with 19 bases between them. CDR3 length: 15 amino acids. Germline CDR1 is SNHLY and CDR2 is FYNNEI. This CDR3 is CASTLEGATGYEQYF. CDR3 bases: TGTGCCAGCACTTTGGAGGGGGCTACCGGCTACGAGCAGTACTTC.

The rearrangement uses TRBV28 and TRBJ1-2; tentatively, D is TRBD1 (6 bases). Germline assignment: CDR1 MDHEN and CDR2 SYDVKM. Deletions cut 3 bases from V and 4 bases from J, with 9 bases between. This CDR3 region has 13 residues. CDR3 bases: TGTGCCAGCAGTTTGGGACAAACCTATGGCTACACCTTC. Protein: CASSLGQTYGYTF.

The chain links TRBV10-3 to TRBJ2-7, with 8 bases lining up with TRBD2. V shed 3 bases and J 4 bases; nucleotides not matched to a gene: 5. CDR1 and CDR2 from the germline V gene are ENHRY and SYGVKD. The length of the CDR3 is 14 residues. The CDR3 here is CAISDHGTRYEQYF. The CDR3 DNA reads TGTGCCATCAGTGATCATGGGACTAGATACGAGCAGTACTTC.

The chain is built from TRBV30 and TRBJ1-4, with D perhaps matching TRBD1 (6 bases). The CDR3 runs to 12 residues. Germline-derived CDR1 and CDR2 are GTSNPN and SVGIG (reference sequence). The V end was cut by 3 bases, the J end by 12 bases, with 14 bases between. The CDR3 sequence: CAWRTKGVELFF. The CDR3 coding sequence is TGTGCCTGGAGGACTAAGGGGGTAGAACTGTTTTTT.

The chain couples TRBV28 to TRBJ2-3; 8 nucleotides line up with TRBD1. Trimming cost V 6 bases and J 8 bases; bases outside gene matches: 13. CDR3 length: 15 residues. Germline V gene sequence: CDR1 MDHEN, CDR2 SYDVKM. In nucleotides, the CDR3 is TGTGCCAGCAGGTCCGGGACAGGTGGTATCGGTACGCAGTATTTT. It encodes CASRSGTGGIGTQYF.

In DNA form, the CDR3 reads TGTGCCAGCAGTGGGGGATTCTCTGGCTACTCCTACGAGCAGTACTTC. The encoded protein is CASSGGFSGYSYEQYF. The chain combines TRBV6-1 with TRBJ2-7; no definite D call. V lost 4 bases and J 0 bases, leaving 16 bases between the germline ends. Germline V CDR1 and CDR2: MNHNS, SASEGT. This CDR3 region has 16 residues.

The J gene is TRBJ1-1, the V gene TRBV6-5, with 7 positions matching TRBD1. V was clipped by 3 bases and J by 1 base; unmatched bases: 5. This CDR3 has 15 amino acids. Germline V lookup: CDR1 MNHEY, CDR2 SVGAGI. CDR3 DNA sequence: TGTGCCAGCAGTTATGGATACAGGGGGAACACTGAAGCTTTCTTT. Amino acids: CASSYGYRGNTEAFF.

In its sample, this clone was seen a few times. The chain uses TRBV6-1 and TRBJ1-6; D unclear. V dropped 8 bases and J dropped 7 bases, with 12 bases sitting between them. Germline CDR1 and CDR2: MNHNS and SASEGT. This CDR3 region has 13 residues. The chain's CDR3 is CASGSTLNSPLHF. The CDR3 DNA sequence: TGTGCCAGCGGGTCCACACTAAATTCACCCCTCCACTTT.

The chain couples TRBV10-3 to TRBJ2-1; TRBD2 agrees at 12 bases. This CDR3 comprises 19 residues. Germline assignment: CDR1 ENHRY and CDR2 SYGVKD. V was clipped by 4 bases and J by 0 bases; unmatched bases: 10. Written as DNA, the CDR3 is TGTGCCATCAGTGCTGGGGGACTAGCGGGTCTAAACTCCTACAATGAGCAGTTCTTC. It is translated as CAISAGGLAGLNSYNEQFF.

The chain has TRBV30 and TRBJ1-2; 7 bases fit TRBD1. The trim removed 5 bases at V and 9 bases at J, leaving 9 bases unmatched. CDR3 length: 12 residues. Germline CDR1 reads GTSNPN; CDR2 reads SVGIG (reference sequence). This CDR3 reads CAWDTGAGSYTF. The CDR3 DNA reads TGTGCCTGGGATACAGGGGCTGGAAGCTACACCTTC.

The chain has TRBV10-3 and TRBJ2-5; 7 bases are a match to TRBD1. Germline loops: CDR1 ENHRY, CDR2 SYGVKD. This CDR3 region has 13 residues. The junction had 2 bases not matched to a gene; V was cut back by 4 bases and J by 3 bases. The CDR3 spells CAISVDRKETQYF. DNA for the CDR3: TGTGCCATCAGTGTGGACAGGAAAGAGACCCAGTACTTC.

The chain joins TRBV28 to TRBJ1-2; perhaps TRBD1 as D (5 bases). The CDR3 spans 13 residues. The V gene lost 6 bases and the J gene lost 5 bases, with 13 bases spanning the gap. The germline gives CDR1 MDHEN, CDR2 SYDVKM. Here the CDR3 DNA reads TGTGCCAGCAGCGGGGGGGTCGGATATGGCTACACCTTC. Amino acids: CASSGGVGYGYTF.

The chain carries TRBV9 and TRBJ2-2, with 8 bases aligning to TRBD1. The trim removed 3 bases at V and 0 bases at J, leaving 1 base unmatched. CDR1 is SGDLS, CDR2 YYNGEE, per germline. The CDR3 runs 15 residues. The CDR3 nucleotides read TGTGCCAGCAGCGACAGGGGGGCGAACACCGGGGAGCTGTTTTTT. It translates to CASSDRGANTGELFF.

V is TRBV23-1 and J is TRBJ1-6; a possible D gene is TRBD1 (6 bases). TRBV23-1 is reported as an ORF; its role is uncertain. The CDR3 contains 15 residues. The ends were cut back, 1 base at V and 5 bases at J, with 9 bases in the middle. In nucleotides, the CDR3 is TGCGCCAGCAGTCAATTCAGGACAGATAATTCACCCCTCCACTTT. Its translation: CASSQFRTDNSPLHF.

The rearrangement joins TRBV28 to TRBJ2-2; D is unclear. This CDR3 is built from 13 residues. The germline CDR1 and CDR2 sequences are MDHEN and SYDVKM. The ends were cut back, 8 bases at V and 1 base at J, with 8 bases in the middle. CDR3 sequence reads: CASGFRNTGELFF. The CDR3 DNA is TGTGCCAGCGGATTTAGGAACACCGGGGAGCTGTTTTTT.

This chain connects TRBV19 to TRBJ1-5, with unresolved D. This CDR3 spans 14 amino acids. CDR1 is LNHDA, CDR2 SQIVND, per germline (reference sequence). Trimming left V 11 bases short and J 0 bases short, with 14 bases between. CDR3 sequence reads: CASQRQNSNQPQHF. The CDR3, as DNA: TGTGCCTCCCAGCGGCAGAATAGCAATCAGCCCCAGCATTTT.

The V call is TRBV6-6, the J call TRBJ2-7; the D call may be TRBD1 or TRBD2 (5 bases each). Germline lookup yields CDR1 MNHNY and CDR2 SVGAGI (reference sequence). V was pared by 4 bases and J by 0 bases, with 16 bases between. The CDR3 has 16 amino acids. The CDR3 sequence: CASSFRDRWGSYEQYF. The CDR3 nucleotides are TGTGCCAGCAGTTTCCGGGACCGATGGGGCTCCTACGAGCAGTACTTC.